This T cell receptor beta chain derives from a study of cytomegalovirus exposure and HLA in healthy donors. Study conclusions and caveats: An assumption of roughly uniform sequencing depth across donors underlay the presence/absence analyses. In an earlier analysis, most TCR beta V segments were productive about 87% or about 30% of the time.

Primers: 60 Vbeta forward and 13 Jbeta reverse. The data were produced by immunoSEQ multiplex PCR, yet TCRdb's version contains in-frame clones alone and is incomplete. The sample yields about 110,000 clones, approximately 70% seen once. This clone has only a few counts. Its antigen is unknown. Germline assignment: CDR1 MDHEN and CDR2 SYDVKM. This CDR3 is 13 amino acids long. V trimming: 6 bases; J trimming: 4 bases; junction bases outside the gene matches: 4. The sample comprised PBMCs. This sequence joins TRBV28 and TRBJ2-7; the match to TRBD1 covers 9 bases. The sequence was obtained from a man in his forties in good health and CMV-seronegative. CDR3 DNA: TGTGCCAGCAGCCGGGACAGGGTGTACGAGCAGTACTTC. It codes for CASSRDRVYEQYF.